The TCR beta chain described here comes from a study of T-cell memory formation after mild COVID-19. Details on this clonotype: No antigen is known for it.

TCRdb independently ran MiXCR on the 5' RACE reads; one entry per CDR3 protein. The sample yields 360,000 or so distinct CDR3 sequences, around 28% seen once. Whole-study findings and limits: Contracting CD8+ clones were enriched in EMRA, CD4+ mainly in CM and EM.

The origin of this receptor is an adult woman who had mild COVID-19 (a few samples of this study predate the infection). Cell type and time point are not known. Sequenced material: PBMCs or a T cell subset sorted from them (not recorded which).

CDR3 loop: CASSPPLEKTQYF. CDR3 coding DNA: TGTGCCAGCAGCCCGCCGCTAGAGAAGACGCAGTATTTT. The gene calls are TRBV5-6 and TRBJ2-3; D gene ambiguous. This CDR3 is built from 13 residues. Germline V CDR1 and CDR2: SGHDT, YYEEEE. The V and J ends lost 4 bases and 9 bases respectively, with 15 bases between them.